This T cell receptor beta chain was recorded in a study of blood T cells in healthy people across ages. The CDR3 is made up of 15 amino acids. Germline V gene sequence: CDR1 MNHEY, CDR2 SVGAGI. Trimming took 0 bases from V and 5 from J; bases not matched to a gene: 4. The second PCR ran 7 to 11 cycles with a sample-barcoded 5' primer and J-beta primers. The yield of each sample was at least 3 million CDR3-containing paired-end reads. Each CDR3 protein is one row after TCRdb ran MiXCR on the 5' RACE reads. Of 600,000 to 850,000 distinct CDR3 sequences in the sample, approximately 25% were seen once. This same sample was also part of a study on T cells of mothers and their children.

This chain connects TRBV6-5 to TRBJ2-1, with 7 positions matching TRBD2. The source of this sequence is a boy between 5 and 17 years old in good health. The sample taken for sequencing was blood. The CDR3 loop reads CASSYSSGVNNEQFF. CDR3 bases: TGTGCCAGCAGTTACTCGAGCGGGGTAAACAATGAGCAGTTCTTC.